These 8 T cell receptor beta chains were sequenced from one sample in a study of blood T cell repertoires in COVID-19. Some clones are missing from TCRdb's copy, which holds only in-frame ones; the method was immunoSEQ multiplex PCR. The repertoire has 270,000 or so clones, about nine tenths of them found once; the top ten carry approximately 0.85%. The sample was peripheral blood. The receptors come from a woman aged 35 to 49 who had recovered from COVID-19.

The chain links TRBV18 to TRBJ2-7, with no clear D. CDR1 and CDR2 (germline): KGHSH, LQKENI. This CDR3 comprises 15 residues. Between the trimmed V and J ends, which lost 2 bases and 5 bases, there was a span of 16 bases. The CDR3: CASSPVVAARDEQYF. DNA for the CDR3: TGTGCCAGCTCACCAGTCGTGGCGGCTAGAGACGAGCAGTACTTC.

The chain uses TRBV6-5 and TRBJ2-2; D is uncertain. Per the germline V gene, CDR1 is MNHEY and CDR2 is SVGAGI. Deletions cut 0 bases from V and 6 bases from J, with 8 bases between. This CDR3 is 14 amino acids long. CDR3 sequence reads: CASSYSVGPGELFF. The CDR3 DNA reads TGTGCCAGCAGTTACTCGGTGGGCCCCGGGGAGCTGTTTTTT.

The gene calls are TRBV7-2 and TRBJ2-1; 9 bases agree with TRBD1. The germline CDR1 and CDR2 sequences are SGHTA and FQGNSA. After removal of 1 base from V and 6 bases from J, the junction contained 7 bases not matched to a gene. There are 16 residues in the CDR3. The CDR3 loop reads CASSLEGTGNFNEQFF. Written as DNA, the CDR3 is TGTGCCAGCAGCTTAGAGGGGACAGGGAATTTCAATGAGCAGTTCTTC.

The chain carries TRBV28 and TRBJ2-2, with 12 bases lining up with TRBD2. This CDR3 has 15 residues. CDR1 MDHEN and CDR2 SYDVKM come from the germline V gene. J was trimmed by 7 bases and V by 6 bases; bases with no gene match: 6. DNA of the CDR3: TGTGCCAGCAGCCTAGCGGGAGGGATTATCGGGGAGCTGTTTTTT. Amino acid sequence: CASSLAGGIIGELFF.

This clone showed up just a few times. Here the CDR3 DNA reads TGTGCCAGCAGCTTAGTGGGCCAGGCCTACTATGGCTACACCTTC. Its translation: CASSLVGQAYYGYTF. This rearrangement joins TRBV7-9 to TRBJ1-2; D gene uncertain. The CDR3 runs to 15 residues. CDR1 is SEHNR, CDR2 FQNEAQ, per germline (reference sequence). V lost 1 base, J lost 3 bases, and 12 bases lay in between.

This chain joins TRBV12-3 or TRBV12-4 and TRBJ1-5, with 8 bases that match TRBD1. This CDR3 is built from 13 residues. J was trimmed by 7 bases and V by 7 bases; bases with no gene match: 6. The DNA of the CDR3 is TGTGCCAGCACCATCGGACAGGGCCAGCCCCAGCATTTT. Translating it yields CASTIGQGQPQHF.

The genes are TRBV6-5 and TRBJ2-5; 7 nucleotides agree with TRBD2. J lost 3 bases, V lost 0 bases, and 7 bases had no gene match. The CDR3 runs to 16 residues. Germline values: CDR1 MNHEY, CDR2 SVGAGI. CDR3 amino acids: CASSYSHRDYKETQYF. CDR3 sequence (DNA): TGTGCCAGCAGTTACTCGCATCGGGACTACAAAGAGACCCAGTACTTC.

The rearrangement uses TRBV10-3 and TRBJ2-3; 13 bases are a match to TRBD2. Germline-derived CDR1 and CDR2 are ENHRY and SYGVKD. The CDR3 loop spans 15 amino acids. Unmatched junction bases numbered 6, after V lost 3 bases and J lost 9 bases. CDR3 loop: CAISEGLAGVDTQYF. In DNA form, the CDR3 reads TGTGCCATCAGTGAAGGACTAGCGGGAGTTGACACGCAGTATTTT.